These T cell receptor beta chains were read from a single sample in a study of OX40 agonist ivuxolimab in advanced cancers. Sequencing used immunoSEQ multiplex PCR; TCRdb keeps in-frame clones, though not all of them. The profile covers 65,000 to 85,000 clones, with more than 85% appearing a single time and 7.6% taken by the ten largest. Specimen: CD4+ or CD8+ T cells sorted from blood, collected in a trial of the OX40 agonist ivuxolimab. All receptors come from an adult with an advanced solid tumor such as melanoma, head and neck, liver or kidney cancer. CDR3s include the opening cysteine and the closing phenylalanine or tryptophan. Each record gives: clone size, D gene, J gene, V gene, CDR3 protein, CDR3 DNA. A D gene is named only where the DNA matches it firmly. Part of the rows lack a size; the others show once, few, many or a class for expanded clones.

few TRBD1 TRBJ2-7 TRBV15 CATSLQGAYEQYF TGTGCCACCAGCCTACAGGGGGCCTACGAGCAGTACTTC
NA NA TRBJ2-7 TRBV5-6 CASSTGTENYEQYF TGTGCCAGCAGCACCGGGACGGAGAACTACGAGCAGTACTTC
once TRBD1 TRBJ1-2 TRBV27 CASSPLSWTGLGGYTF TGTGCCAGCAGTCCACTCTCTTGGACAGGGTTGGGTGGCTACACCTTC
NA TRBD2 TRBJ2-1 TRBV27 CASSFLLAGGPRGNEQFF TGTGCCAGCAGTTTTTTACTAGCGGGGGGGCCCCGGGGCAATGAGCAGTTCTTC
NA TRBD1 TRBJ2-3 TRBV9 CASSAGQGPPDTQYF TGTGCCAGCAGCGCGGGACAGGGCCCCCCCGATACGCAGTATTTT
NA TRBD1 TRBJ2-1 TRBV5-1 CASSLGPRTGIGNEQFF TGCGCCAGCAGCTTAGGTCCTAGGACAGGGATAGGCAATGAGCAGTTCTTC
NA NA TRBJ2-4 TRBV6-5 CASNDGLAKNIQYF TGTGCCAGCAACGACGGGTTAGCCAAAAACATTCAGTACTTC
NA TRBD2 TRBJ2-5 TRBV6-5 CASSYLAGGQETQYF TGTGCCAGCAGTTACCTAGCGGGGGGGCAAGAGACCCAGTACTTC
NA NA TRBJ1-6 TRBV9 CASSVESVYNSPLHF TGTGCCAGCAGCGTAGAATCGGTTTATAATTCACCCCTCCACTTT
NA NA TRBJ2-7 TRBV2 CASIKTTDSYEQYF TGTGCCAGCATCAAAACGACAGACTCCTACGAGCAGTACTTC